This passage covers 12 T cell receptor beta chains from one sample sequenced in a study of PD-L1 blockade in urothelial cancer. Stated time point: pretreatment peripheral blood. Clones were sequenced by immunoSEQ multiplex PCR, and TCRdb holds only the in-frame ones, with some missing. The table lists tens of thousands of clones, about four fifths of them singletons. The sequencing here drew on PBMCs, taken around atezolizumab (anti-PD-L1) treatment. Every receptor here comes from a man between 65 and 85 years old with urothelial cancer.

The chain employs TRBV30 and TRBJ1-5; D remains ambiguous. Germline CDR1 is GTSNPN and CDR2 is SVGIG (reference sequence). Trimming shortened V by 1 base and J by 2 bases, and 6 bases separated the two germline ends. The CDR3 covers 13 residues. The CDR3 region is CAWSDTRNQPQHF. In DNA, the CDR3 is TGTGCCTGGAGTGACACCCGCAATCAGCCCCAGCATTTT. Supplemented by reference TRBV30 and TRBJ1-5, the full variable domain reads SQTIHQWPATLVQPVGSPLSLECTVEGTSNPNLYWYRQAAGRGLQLLFYSVGIGQISSEVPQNLSASRPQDRQFILSSKKLLLSDSGFYLCAWSDTRNQPQHFGDGTRLSIL.

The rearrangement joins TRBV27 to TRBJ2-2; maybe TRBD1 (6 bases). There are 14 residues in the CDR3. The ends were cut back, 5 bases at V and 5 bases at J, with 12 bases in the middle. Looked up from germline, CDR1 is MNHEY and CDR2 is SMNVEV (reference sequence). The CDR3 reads CASSGNRVTGELFF. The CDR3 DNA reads TGTGCCAGCAGTGGGAACAGGGTGACCGGGGAGCTGTTTTTT.

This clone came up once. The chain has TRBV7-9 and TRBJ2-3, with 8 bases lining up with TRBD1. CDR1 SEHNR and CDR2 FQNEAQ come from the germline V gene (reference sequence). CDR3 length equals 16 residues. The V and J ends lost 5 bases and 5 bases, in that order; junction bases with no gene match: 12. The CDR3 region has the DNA TGTGCCAGCAGCCCCCCACCGGGACAGGACCTAGATACGCAGTATTTT. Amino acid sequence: CASSPPPGQDLDTQYF.

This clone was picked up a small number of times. CDR3 nucleotides: TGTGCCAGCAGTCGGTCTAGCGGGAGCGGGGAGCTGTTTTTT. As protein: CASSRSSGSGELFF. The chain carries TRBV7-9 and TRBJ2-2, with 10 bases aligning to TRBD2. The ends lost 6 bases at V and 7 bases at J; junction bases unmatched: 5. Germline V CDR1 and CDR2: SEHNR, FQNEAQ (reference sequence). CDR3 length equals 14 residues.

The CDR3 nucleotides are TGTGCCACCAGCAGGGGGACAGCGGCCAACGTCCTGACTTTC. The encoded protein is CATSRGTAANVLTF. The chain recombines TRBV15 with TRBJ2-6, with TRBD1 matching 7 bases. Trimming at V came to 3 bases and at J to 6 bases, leaving 2 bases not matched to a gene. The CDR3 totals 14 residues. Germline CDR1 reads LNHNV; CDR2 reads YYDKDF (reference sequence). The full variable domain, rest sourced from reference TRBV15 and TRBJ2-6, is DAMVIQNPRYQVTQFGKPVTLSCSQTLNHNVMYWYQQKSSQAPKLLFHYYDKDFNNEADTPDNFQSRRPNTSFCFLDIRSPGLGDTAMYLCATSRGTAANVLTFGAGSRLTVL.

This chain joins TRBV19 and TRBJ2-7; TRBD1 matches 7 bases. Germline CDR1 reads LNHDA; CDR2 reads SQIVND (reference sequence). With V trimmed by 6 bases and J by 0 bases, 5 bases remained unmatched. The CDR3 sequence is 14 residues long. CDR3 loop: CASRTTGNSYEQYF. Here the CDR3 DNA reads TGTGCCAGTAGGACGACAGGGAACTCCTACGAGCAGTACTTC.

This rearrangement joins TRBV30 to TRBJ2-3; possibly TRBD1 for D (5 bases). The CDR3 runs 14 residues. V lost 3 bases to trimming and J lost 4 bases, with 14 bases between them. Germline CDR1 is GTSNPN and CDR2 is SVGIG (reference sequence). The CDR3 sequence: CAWSLGDRPDTQYF. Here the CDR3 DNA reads TGTGCCTGGAGCCTAGGGGATAGGCCAGATACGCAGTATTTT.

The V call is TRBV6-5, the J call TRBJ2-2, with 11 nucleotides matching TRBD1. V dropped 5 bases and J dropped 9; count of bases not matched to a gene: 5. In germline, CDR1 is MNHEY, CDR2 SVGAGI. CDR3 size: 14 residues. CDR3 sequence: CASSQGQGVRELFF. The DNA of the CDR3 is TGTGCCAGCAGTCAGGGACAGGGGGTCCGGGAGCTGTTTTTT.

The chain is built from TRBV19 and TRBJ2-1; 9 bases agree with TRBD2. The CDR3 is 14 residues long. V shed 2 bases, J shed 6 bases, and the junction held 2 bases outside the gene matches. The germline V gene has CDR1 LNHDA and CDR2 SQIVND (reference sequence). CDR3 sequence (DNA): TGTGCCAGTAGTATACGGACTAGCGTCAATGAGCAGTTCTTC. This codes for CASSIRTSVNEQFF.

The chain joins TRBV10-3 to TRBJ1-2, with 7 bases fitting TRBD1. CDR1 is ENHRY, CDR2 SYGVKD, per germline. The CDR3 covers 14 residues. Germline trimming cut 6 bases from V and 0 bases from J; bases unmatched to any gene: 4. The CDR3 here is CAISRTGANYGYTF. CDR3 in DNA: TGTGCCATCAGCAGGACAGGAGCTAACTATGGCTACACCTTC.

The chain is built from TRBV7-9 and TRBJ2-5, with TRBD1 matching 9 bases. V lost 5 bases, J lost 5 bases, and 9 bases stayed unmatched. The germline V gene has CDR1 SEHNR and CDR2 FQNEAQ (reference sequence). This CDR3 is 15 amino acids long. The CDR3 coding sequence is TGTGCCAGCAGCATTGACAGGGGGTTGTCGGAGACCCAGTACTTC. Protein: CASSIDRGLSETQYF.

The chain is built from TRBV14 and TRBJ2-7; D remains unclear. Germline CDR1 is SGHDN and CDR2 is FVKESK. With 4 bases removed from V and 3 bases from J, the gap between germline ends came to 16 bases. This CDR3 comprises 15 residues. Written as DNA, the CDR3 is TGTGCCAGCAGCCCCTCGCCAGGCTACGTCTACGAGCAGTACTTC. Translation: CASSPSPGYVYEQYF.